This is a list of T cell receptor beta chains from one sample in a study of OX40 agonist ivuxolimab in advanced cancers. Generated by immunoSEQ multiplex PCR, the TCRdb table keeps only in-frame clones and is missing some. The sample holds around 83,000 clones, 88% seen once. Material: CD4+ or CD8+ T cells sorted from blood, obtained in a trial of the OX40 agonist ivuxolimab. The receptor set was obtained from an adult with an advanced solid tumor such as melanoma, head and neck, liver or kidney cancer. Both conserved end residues are part of each CDR3. Fields, in order: J gene, clone size, V gene, D gene, CDR3 protein, CDR3 DNA. The D gene is left open where the match is weak. Clone sizes are given selectively: once, few, many, or a class where the clone is expanded.

TRBJ1-1,NA,TRBV6-4,NA,CASSRDPNTEAFF,TGTGCCAGCAGCCGGGACCCGAACACTGAAGCTTTCTTT
TRBJ2-5,NA,TRBV20-1,NA,CSARSGETQYF,TGCAGTGCTAGATCCGGGGAGACCCAGTACTTC
TRBJ2-1,NA,TRBV14,NA,CASSQESSSHEQFF,TGTGCCAGCAGCCAAGAATCCAGCTCCCATGAGCAGTTCTTC
TRBJ1-5,few,TRBV11-2,NA,CASSLSTGQPQHF,TGTGCCAGCAGCTTGTCGACGGGGCAGCCCCAGCATTTT
TRBJ1-4,few,TRBV6-5,NA,CASSRDREKLFF,TGTGCCAGCAGTCGCGACAGGGAAAAACTGTTTTTT
TRBJ2-3,NA,TRBV11-2,NA,CASSLEVAGNTDTQYF,TGTGCCAGCAGCTTAGAAGTTGCGGGAAACACAGATACGCAGTATTTT
TRBJ1-5,many,TRBV10-2,NA,CATQEQGHSNQPQHF,TGCGCCACCCAGGAACAGGGTCATAGCAATCAGCCCCAGCATTTT
TRBJ1-2,NA,TRBV7-9,NA,CASTQGGYGYTF,TGTGCCAGCACCCAAGGGGGCTATGGCTACACCTTC
TRBJ2-1,NA,TRBV21-1,NA,CASSKTSGDNEQFF,TGTGCCAGCAGCAAGACTAGCGGGGACAATGAGCAGTTCTTC
TRBJ1-4,NA,TRBV19,NA,CASSLGNSPNEKLFF,TGTGCCAGTAGTTTGGGAAACAGCCCAAATGAAAAACTGTTTTTT
TRBJ1-5,NA,TRBV19,NA,CARPLPGQPPIMPQHF,TGTGCCAGGCCTCTTCCGGGACAACCTCCCATTATGCCCCAGCATTTT
TRBJ2-1,NA,TRBV18,NA,CASSQGSGSYNEQFF,TGTGCCAGCTCACAAGGTAGCGGTTCCTACAATGAGCAGTTCTTC
TRBJ2-7,NA,TRBV2,NA,CASTGTGAYEQYF,TGTGCCAGCACAGGGACGGGGGCCTACGAGCAGTACTTC
TRBJ1-2,NA,TRBV6-6,NA,CASSPLRGSYGYTF,TGTGCCAGCAGTCCTCTCAGGGGTTCATATGGCTACACCTTC
TRBJ1-1,once,TRBV2,TRBD1,CASSILNRGPTEAFF,TGTGCCAGCAGTATCCTCAACAGGGGGCCCACTGAAGCTTTCTTT
TRBJ2-1,NA,TRBV7-6,TRBD1,CASSTGTGGNEQFF,TGTGCCAGCAGCACCGGGACAGGAGGGAATGAGCAGTTCTTC
TRBJ2-7,few,TRBV6-1,NA,CASSLPSRNEQYF,TGTGCCAGCAGTCTCCCTAGCAGGAACGAGCAGTACTTC
TRBJ2-7,NA,TRBV28,NA,CASSPGWYEQYF,TGTGCCAGCAGTCCGGGCTGGTACGAGCAGTACTTC
TRBJ1-4,NA,TRBV7-2,NA,CASSLGPPGSRSEKLFF,TGTGCCAGCAGCTTAGGACCCCCAGGGTCGCGAAGTGAAAAACTGTTTTTT
TRBJ2-2,NA,TRBV7-9,TRBD1,CASRGQVLPNTGELFF,TGTGCCAGCAGGGGACAGGTGCTGCCGAACACCGGGGAGCTGTTTTTT
TRBJ2-3,NA,TRBV5-4,NA,CASSLGGASTDTQYF,TGTGCCAGCAGCTTGGGCGGGGCTAGCACAGATACGCAGTATTTT
TRBJ2-7,NA,TRBV19,NA,CASSIEGSSYEQYF,TGTGCCAGTAGTATCGAGGGGAGCTCCTACGAGCAGTACTTC
TRBJ1-4,NA,TRBV13,NA,CASSLNRDWNEKLFF,TGTGCCAGCAGCTTAAACCGGGACTGGAATGAAAAACTGTTTTTT
TRBJ2-3,few,TRBV5-4,TRBD1,CASSLVPGQGQTQYF,TGTGCCAGCAGCTTGGTCCCGGGACAGGGTCAAACGCAGTATTTT
TRBJ2-5,NA,TRBV6-1,TRBD1,CASSGYRGETQYF,TGTGCCAGCAGTGGTTACAGGGGTGAGACCCAGTACTTC